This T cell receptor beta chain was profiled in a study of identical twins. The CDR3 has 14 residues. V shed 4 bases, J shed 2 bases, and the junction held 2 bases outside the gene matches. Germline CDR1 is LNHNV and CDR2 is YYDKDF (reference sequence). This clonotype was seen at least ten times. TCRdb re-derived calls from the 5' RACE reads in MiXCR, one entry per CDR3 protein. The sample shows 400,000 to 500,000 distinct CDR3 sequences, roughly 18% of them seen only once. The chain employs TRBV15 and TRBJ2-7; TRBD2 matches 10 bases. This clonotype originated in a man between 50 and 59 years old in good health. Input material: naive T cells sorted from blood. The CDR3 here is CATSTSGSAYEQYF. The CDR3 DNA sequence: TGTGCCACCAGCACTAGCGGGAGTGCCTACGAGCAGTACTTC.